This T cell receptor beta chain derives from a study of somatic mutations in cytotoxic T cells in rheumatoid arthritis. Study results and limitations: The authors did not know the antigen targets of the expanded CD8+ clones. An increase in CD8+ clonality with age was seen in rheumatoid arthritis patients but not in healthy controls. The top CD8+ clone topped 20% of CD8+ cells in about an eighth of the roughly 60 patients.

Comment on this clone: Its cognate antigen is unknown.

Produced via immunoSEQ multiplex PCR; TCRdb's table is partial and in-frame only. Here the sample spans roughly 4,500 clones, approximately 72% being singletons. Per germline, CDR1 SGHRS and CDR2 YFSETQ. The V gene lost 6 bases and the J gene lost 1 base, with 13 bases spanning the gap. This CDR3 is built from 15 residues. This receptor was identified in an adult with rheumatoid arthritis. Sequencing was performed on CD8+ T cells sorted from blood. V is TRBV5-1 and J is TRBJ2-2, with D possibly being TRBD1 (5 bases). Here the CDR3 reads CASTPRAVNTGELFF. The DNA of the CDR3 is TGCGCCAGCACCCCCAGGGCAGTGAACACCGGGGAGCTGTTTTTT.